Below, 26 T cell receptor beta chains from the same sample are listed, as sequenced in a study of CD8+ T cells in alopecia areata. cDNA reverse transcribed from extracted RNA served as the sequencing template. Repertoires were generated with immunoSEQ multiplex PCR, while TCRdb's copy carries only in-frame clones and drops some. This repertoire shows about 150,000 clones, roughly 65% found once; its top ten account for roughly 0.99%. The treatment is: oral pan-JAK inhibitor, 5-10 mg twice daily. The input for sequencing was CD4+ T cells sorted from blood, taken at week 4, from a patient treated with tofacitinib. Receptors originate from a human donor with alopecia areata.

This chain links TRBV27 with TRBJ2-7, with D possibly being TRBD1 or TRBD2 (5 bases each). The germline V gene has CDR1 MNHEY and CDR2 SMNVEV (reference sequence). V was shortened by 7 bases and J by 6 bases, with 19 bases between the two germline ends. This CDR3 has 14 amino acids. The DNA of the CDR3 is TGTGCCAGCAAAAGGGGAGACCCTCTGGGCGAGCAGTACTTC. As protein: CASKRGDPLGEQYF.

Written as DNA, the CDR3 is TGTGCCAGCAGTGATAGCCCTGGGGCCAACGTCCTGACTTTC. Encoded protein: CASSDSPGANVLTF. This chain links TRBV25-1 with TRBJ2-6; D is uncertain. Germline-derived CDR1 and CDR2 are MGHDK and SYGVNS. The CDR3 extends over 14 amino acids. The V end was cut by 3 bases, the J end by 2 bases, with 5 bases between.

There are a few counts of this clone. This chain links TRBV30 with TRBJ2-3; D gene uncertain. Looked up from germline, CDR1 is GTSNPN and CDR2 is SVGIG (reference sequence). V lost 5 bases and J 2 bases, leaving 17 bases between the germline ends. The CDR3 is 15 amino acids. The CDR3 protein is CAWSGGQSFTDTQYF. As DNA, the CDR3 is TGTGCCTGGTCTGGTGGGCAGAGCTTCACAGATACGCAGTATTTT. The full variable domain, completed using reference TRBV30 and TRBJ2-3, is SQTIHQWPATLVQPVGSPLSLECTVEGTSNPNLYWYRQAAGRGLQLLFYSVGIGQISSEVPQNLSASRPQDRQFILSSKKLLLSDSGFYLCAWSGGQSFTDTQYFGPGTRLTVL.

The chain has TRBV5-5 and TRBJ2-7, with 7 bases lining up with TRBD1. CDR3 length equals 15 residues. Germline trimming cut 4 bases from V and 3 bases from J; bases unmatched to any gene: 10. Germline CDR1 and CDR2: SGHKS and YYEKEE (reference sequence). This chain's CDR3 is CASSPTGTVVYEQYF. The CDR3, as DNA: TGTGCCAGCAGCCCCACCGGGACAGTGGTCTACGAGCAGTACTTC.

The genes are TRBV29-1 and TRBJ2-3, with D perhaps TRBD1 (5 bases). Germline V CDR1 and CDR2: SQVTM, ANQGSEA. The CDR3 has 14 amino acids. The V end lost 2 bases, the J end lost 2 bases, and 11 bases lay between the germline ends. The CDR3 loop reads CSVESEGATDTQYF. In DNA, the CDR3 is TGCAGCGTTGAAAGTGAAGGGGCCACAGATACGCAGTATTTT.

The chain has TRBV30 and TRBJ1-6; D gene ambiguous. V was clipped by 0 bases and J by 10 bases, with 13 bases between them. The CDR3 runs 14 residues. CDR1 and CDR2 (germline): GTSNPN, SVGIG (reference sequence). DNA for the CDR3: TGTGCCTGGAGTGTACGCGGTATATGGTCACCCCTCCACTTT. It yields the protein CAWSVRGIWSPLHF.

Comments on this clone: At one end the junction does not follow the germline gene, possibly because of a read error. CDR3 in DNA: TGTGCCAGCAGCGTAGCCCCAGATACGCAGTATTTT. Translated, it gives CASSVAPDTQYF. The chain is built from TRBV7-9 and TRBJ2-3; D unclear. In germline, CDR1 is SEHNR, CDR2 FQNEAQ (reference sequence). CDR3 length equals 12 residues.

This clone was picked up a small number of times. The V call is TRBV29-1, the J call TRBJ1-5, with a possible D match to TRBD1 (6 bases). The CDR3 is 12 residues long. V lost 6 bases and J 4 bases, leaving 10 bases between the germline ends. The V gene's germline CDR1 is SQVTM and CDR2 ANQGSEA. The CDR3 spells CSVPTGNQPQHF. The CDR3 DNA reads TGCAGCGTCCCGACAGGAAATCAGCCCCAGCATTTT.

V is TRBV2 and J is TRBJ1-2; D is perhaps TRBD1 (5 bases). The V and J ends lost 6 bases and 7 bases respectively, with 9 bases between them. The CDR3 sequence is 11 residues long. The germline V gene encodes CDR1 SNHLY and CDR2 FYNNEI. CDR3 sequence reads: CASSRERGYTF. CDR3 nucleotide sequence: TGTGCCAGCAGCAGGGAGCGTGGCTACACCTTC.

A few counts support this clone. The rearrangement uses TRBV4-3 and TRBJ2-2; 8 positions agree with TRBD2. CDR1 is LGHNA, CDR2 YSLEER, per germline. J lost 1 base, V lost 0 bases, and 4 bases had no gene match. CDR3 length: 17 amino acids. The chain's CDR3 is CASSQDKLAGNTGELFF. The CDR3 nucleotides are TGCGCCAGCAGCCAAGATAAGCTAGCGGGGAACACCGGGGAGCTGTTTTTT.

The chain combines TRBV29-1 with TRBJ2-7, with TRBD2 as a possible D gene (5 bases). The germline V gene has CDR1 SQVTM and CDR2 ANQGSEA. V lost 7 bases to trimming and J lost 6 bases, with 13 bases between them. This CDR3 region has 11 residues. The CDR3 loop is CSAGIGSEQYF. The CDR3 region has the DNA TGCAGCGCTGGGATAGGGAGCGAGCAGTACTTC.

This clone was observed a handful of times. This chain uses TRBV29-1 with TRBJ2-1; a possible D gene is TRBD2 (7 bases). Germline values: CDR1 SQVTM, CDR2 ANQGSEA. The CDR3 is 15 residues long. V gave up 3 bases and J gave up 5 bases, with 17 bases separating them. In DNA, the CDR3 is TGCAGCGTTGACTCCACAAGGGGGGGCGACAATGAGCAGTTCTTC. Translated, it gives CSVDSTRGGDNEQFF.

This sequence joins TRBV29-1 and TRBJ1-2; a possible D gene is TRBD1 (5 bases). CDR3 size: 14 residues. V dropped 4 bases and J dropped 0 bases, with 12 bases sitting between them. CDR1 is SQVTM and CDR2 is ANQGSEA in the germline V gene. The CDR3 region is CSVGGRGANYGYTF. CDR3 in DNA: TGCAGCGTTGGGGGCCGCGGAGCTAACTATGGCTACACCTTC.

Only one count was recorded for this clone. Here the CDR3 DNA reads TGCAGCGTTGCCCAAAGGGTTGCGGGGGGTACAGATACGCAGTATTTT. Protein: CSVAQRVAGGTDTQYF. The chain links TRBV29-1 to TRBJ2-3, with 8 bases lining up with TRBD2. The CDR3 is 16 amino acids. J gave up 3 bases and V 4 bases, and 12 bases lay outside the gene matches. CDR1 is SQVTM and CDR2 is ANQGSEA in the germline V gene.

CDR3 sequence: CSVSTSGGFSYEQYF. DNA for the CDR3: TGCAGCGTTAGTACAAGCGGGGGGTTCTCCTACGAGCAGTACTTC. The genes are TRBV29-1 and TRBJ2-7, with 9 positions matching TRBD2. The CDR3 runs 15 residues. Germline V gene sequence: CDR1 SQVTM, CDR2 ANQGSEA. The trim removed 5 bases at V and 0 bases at J, leaving 8 bases unmatched.

This clone was seen a few times. The rearrangement uses TRBV29-1 and TRBJ1-1; a possible D gene is TRBD1 (6 bases). This CDR3 has 13 residues. V gave up 7 bases and J gave up 3 bases, with 15 bases separating them. Germline CDR1 reads SQVTM; CDR2 reads ANQGSEA. In nucleotides, the CDR3 is TGCAGCGCCACAGGGAGTCCGGACACTGAAGCTTTCTTT. Protein sequence: CSATGSPDTEAFF.

The genes are TRBV30 and TRBJ1-2, with 8 bases that match TRBD1. In germline, CDR1 is GTSNPN, CDR2 SVGIG (reference sequence). The ends lost 0 bases at V and 5 bases at J; junction bases unmatched: 5. The CDR3 consists of 14 residues. CDR3 DNA sequence: TGTGCCTGGAGTGTACGACAGGGGAGTTATGGCTACACCTTC. Translating it yields CAWSVRQGSYGYTF.

This rearrangement joins TRBV5-1 to TRBJ1-2; the D gene is possibly TRBD1 (6 bases). The CDR3 extends over 14 amino acids. Germline CDR1 reads SGHRS; CDR2 reads YFSETQ. V gave up 1 base and J gave up 8 bases, with 15 bases separating them. The CDR3 bases are TGCGCCAGCAGCTTGACGACAGGATTGATGGGCTACACCTTC. Its translation: CASSLTTGLMGYTF.

There are many counts of this clone. Here the CDR3 DNA reads TGTGCCAGCAGCTTTAGCCTACGCTCCGGGACTAGCGCCATCAGGTACTTC. It is translated as CASSFSLRSGTSAIRYF. The chain employs TRBV7-8 and TRBJ2-7; 10 bases match TRBD2. CDR1 and CDR2 (germline): SGHVS, FQNEAQ. The CDR3 is made up of 17 amino acids. V dropped 3 bases and J dropped 12; count of bases not matched to a gene: 20. Variable domain in full (rest from reference TRBV7-8 and TRBJ2-7): GAGVSQSPRYKVAKRGQDVALRCDPISGHVSLFWYQQALGQGPEFLTYFQNEAQLDKSGLPSDRFFAERPEGSVSTLKIQRTQQEDSAVYLCASSFSLRSGTSAIRYFGPGTRLTVT.

The chain recombines TRBV5-1 with TRBJ2-7; the match to TRBD1 covers 10 bases. J gave up 4 bases and V 3 bases, and 7 bases lay outside the gene matches. The germline CDR1 and CDR2 sequences are SGHRS and YFSETQ. CDR3 length: 15 amino acids. CDR3 sequence reads: CASSSTGGSSYEQYF. CDR3 in DNA: TGCGCCAGCAGCTCGACAGGGGGCAGTTCTTACGAGCAGTACTTC.

The genes are TRBV2 and TRBJ1-2; TRBD1 agrees at 11 bases. The trim removed 7 bases at V and 5 bases at J, leaving 6 bases unmatched. Germline CDR1 reads SNHLY; CDR2 reads FYNNEI. The CDR3 consists of 14 residues. The CDR3 protein is CASTRDRGYYGYTF. CDR3 nucleotides: TGTGCCAGCACTCGGGACAGGGGGTATTATGGCTACACCTTC.

This rearrangement joins TRBV29-1 to TRBJ1-5; possibly TRBD1 for D (5 bases). This CDR3 region has 14 residues. The V gene lost 6 bases and the J gene lost 4 bases, with 16 bases spanning the gap. Germline CDR1 SQVTM, CDR2 ANQGSEA. CDR3 in amino acids: CSVLLPGGNQPQHF. The CDR3 DNA reads TGCAGCGTCCTTCTCCCTGGGGGGAATCAGCCCCAGCATTTT.

The count of this clone is one. The chain recombines TRBV2 with TRBJ1-6; D is unclear. The CDR3 runs to 12 residues. Trimming took off 6 bases at V and 10 bases at J, with 10 bases between the two ends. In germline, CDR1 is SNHLY, CDR2 FYNNEI. CDR3 DNA sequence: TGTGCCAGCAGAGTCAGAGGATCACCCCTCCACTTT. It translates to CASRVRGSPLHF.

V is TRBV18 and J is TRBJ2-5; tentative D call: TRBD2 (5 bases). CDR3 length equals 14 residues. Trimming left V 3 bases short and J 4 bases short, with 12 bases between. Germline V CDR1 and CDR2: KGHSH, LQKENI. The DNA for the CDR3 is TGTGCCAGCTCACCGTCCCGGGGTTCAGAGACCCAGTACTTC. Translation: CASSPSRGSETQYF.

The V and J genes are TRBV30 and TRBJ1-6, with D possibly being TRBD1 (5 bases). Germline CDR1 reads GTSNPN; CDR2 reads SVGIG (reference sequence). This CDR3 has 14 amino acids. V lost 4 bases, J lost 10 bases, and 17 bases lay in between. CDR3 sequence (DNA): TGTGCCTGGAATTTTGCCAGGGCGGAATCACCCCTCCACTTT. Its protein product is CAWNFARAESPLHF.

V is TRBV30 and J is TRBJ1-4; TRBD1 is a possible D gene (6 bases). The CDR3 length is 13 residues. Germline-derived CDR1 and CDR2 are GTSNPN and SVGIG (reference sequence). Trimming cost V 6 bases and J 5 bases, with 13 bases left between them. In DNA form, the CDR3 reads TGTGCCTGTACCCGGGACATCAATGAAAAACTGTTTTTT. This translates into CACTRDINEKLFF. The full variable domain, its missing parts supplied by reference TRBV30 and TRBJ1-4, is SQTIHQWPATLVQPVGSPLSLECTVEGTSNPNLYWYRQAAGRGLQLLFYSVGIGQISSEVPQNLSASRPQDRQFILSSKKLLLSDSGFYLCACTRDINEKLFFGSGTQLSVL.